This T cell receptor (beta chain) was observed in a study of blood T cell repertoires in COVID-19. In the study overall: Researchers got acute and convalescent COVID-19 samples from the United States, Italy and Spain. Nucleic acid was either cDNA or gDNA, and it came from T cells, B-cell-depleted T cells, or PBMCs.

Germline V lookup: CDR1 KGHDR, CDR2 SFDVKD. The J segment lost 7 bases and the V segment lost 4 bases, leaving 3 bases of the junction unmatched. The CDR3 runs 13 residues. Authors' methods: Nucleated cell number was recorded as an estimate derived from reference gene primer amplification. The protocol was immunoSEQ multiplex PCR, while the TCRdb copy is restricted to in-frame clones and leaves out a portion. The DNA gave D and trimming, while V, J and clone size come from that table. This table has some 97,000 clones, roughly 92% appearing once. This receptor was obtained from a man between 65 and 80 years old with acute or convalescent COVID-19. This chain links TRBV24-1 with TRBJ1-2; 9 bases match TRBD1. Sequencing was carried out using peripheral blood. The CDR3 nucleotides are TGTGCCACCAGTGACCGGACAGGGGCTGGCTACACCTTC. It translates to CATSDRTGAGYTF.